This T cell receptor (beta chain) was identified in a study of blood T cell repertoires in COVID-19. Study-wide background: Collection of acute and convalescent COVID-19 samples took place in the United States, Italy and Spain. From T cells, B-cell-depleted T cells, or PBMCs came the material, which was cDNA or gDNA.

V was shortened by 0 bases and J by 6 bases, with 8 bases between the two germline ends. CDR3 length: 13 amino acids. Germline loops: CDR1 WNHNN, CDR2 SYGVQD (reference sequence). Among Cohort 3 donors, those recovered had two negative PCRs, clearance, or symptom resolution. Study processing details: From reference gene primer amplification, estimates of nucleated cell counts were derived. The table came from immunoSEQ multiplex PCR; TCRdb's copy has only in-frame clones and leaves some out. The V and J calls and clone size were taken over from that table, and D and trimming were inferred from the DNA. The sample records 150,000 to 250,000 clones, about 80% being singletons. This clone was counted a few times.

The sequence was obtained from a man aged 40-49 years who had recovered from COVID-19. The sequencing sample was made of PBMCs or T cells enriched from blood (not recorded which). The chain has TRBV10-1 and TRBJ1-2; D perhaps matches TRBD1 (5 bases). This chain's CDR3 is CASSESGVDGYTF. The CDR3 DNA reads as TGCGCCAGCAGTGAGTCAGGGGTGGATGGCTACACCTTC.